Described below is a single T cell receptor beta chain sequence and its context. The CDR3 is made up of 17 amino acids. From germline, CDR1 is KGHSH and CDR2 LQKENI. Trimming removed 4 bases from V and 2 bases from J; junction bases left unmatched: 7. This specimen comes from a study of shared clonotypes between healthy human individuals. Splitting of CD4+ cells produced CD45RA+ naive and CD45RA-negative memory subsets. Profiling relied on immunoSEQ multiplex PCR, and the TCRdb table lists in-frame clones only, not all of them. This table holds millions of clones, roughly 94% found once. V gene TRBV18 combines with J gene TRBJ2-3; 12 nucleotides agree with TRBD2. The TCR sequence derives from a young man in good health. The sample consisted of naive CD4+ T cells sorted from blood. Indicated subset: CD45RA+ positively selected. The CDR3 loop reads CASSRWGLAGLTDTQYF. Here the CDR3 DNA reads TGTGCCAGCTCACGCTGGGGACTAGCGGGCCTCACAGATACGCAGTATTTT.